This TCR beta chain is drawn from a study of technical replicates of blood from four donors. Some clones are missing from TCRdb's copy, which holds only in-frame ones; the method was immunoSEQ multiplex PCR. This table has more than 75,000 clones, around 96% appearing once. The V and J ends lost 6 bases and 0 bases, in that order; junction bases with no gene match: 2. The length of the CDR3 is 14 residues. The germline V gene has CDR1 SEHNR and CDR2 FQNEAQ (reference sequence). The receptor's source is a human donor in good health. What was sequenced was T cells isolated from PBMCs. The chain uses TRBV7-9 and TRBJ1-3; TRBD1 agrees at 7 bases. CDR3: CASRGQVSGNTIYF. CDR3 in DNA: TGTGCCAGCAGAGGACAGGTCTCTGGAAACACCATATATTTT.